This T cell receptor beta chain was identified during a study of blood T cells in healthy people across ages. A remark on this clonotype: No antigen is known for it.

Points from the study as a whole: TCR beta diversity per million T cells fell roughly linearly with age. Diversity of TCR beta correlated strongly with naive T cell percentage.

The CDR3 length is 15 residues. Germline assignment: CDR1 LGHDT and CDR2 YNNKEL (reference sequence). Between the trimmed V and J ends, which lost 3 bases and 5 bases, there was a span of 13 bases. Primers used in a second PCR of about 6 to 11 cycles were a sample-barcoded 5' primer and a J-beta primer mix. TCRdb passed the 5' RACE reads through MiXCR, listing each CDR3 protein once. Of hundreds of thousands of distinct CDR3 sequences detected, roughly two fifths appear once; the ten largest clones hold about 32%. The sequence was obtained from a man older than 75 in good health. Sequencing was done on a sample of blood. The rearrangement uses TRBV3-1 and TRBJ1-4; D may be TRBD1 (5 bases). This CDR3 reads CASSQTSGDNEKLFF. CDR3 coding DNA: TGTGCCAGCAGCCAGACCTCCGGGGACAATGAAAAACTGTTTTTT. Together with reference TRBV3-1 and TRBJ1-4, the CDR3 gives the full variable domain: DTAVSQTPKYLVTQMGNDKSIKCEQNLGHDTMYWYKQDSKKFLKIMFSYNNKELIINETVPNRFSPKSPDKAHLNLHINSLELGDSAVYFCASSQTSGDNEKLFFGSGTQLSVL.